The sequence of this T cell receptor (beta chain) was determined in a study of shared clonotypes between healthy human individuals. CD45RO-negative cells were positively selected for CCR7, leaving out terminally differentiated effector memory CD45RA+ cells. Over several immunoSEQ plates, each subset's genomic DNA was distributed in even portions. Clones were read by immunoSEQ multiplex PCR, and TCRdb kept only the in-frame ones, dropping some. The table records millions of clones, about 93% of them present only once. What was sequenced was naive CD8+ T cells from PBMCs. The receptor comes from a man between 18 and 29 years old in good health. Some clones in this sample may be carry-over from other donors' samples.

For the CDR3, the DNA is TGTGCCATCAGTGTGAGGGGACAGGGCGACCACGAGCAGTACTTC. Protein sequence: CAISVRGQGDHEQYF. The rearrangement joins TRBV10-3 to TRBJ2-7; 9 nucleotides line up with TRBD1. CDR1 is ENHRY and CDR2 is SYGVKD in the germline V gene. The CDR3 sequence is 15 residues long. The V and J ends lost 4 bases and 5 bases, in that order; junction bases with no gene match: 9.